One and the same sample provided the 18 T cell receptor beta chains below, sequenced in a study of blood T cell repertoires in COVID-19 (dated by TCRdb to the early 2020s). Libraries were made using the immunoSEQ multiplex PCR assay. TCRdb's version of the immuneACCESS table is confined to in-frame rearrangements and falls short of the full clone set. An unresolved V gene accounts for under half of the shortfall where checked; the remainder is of unknown origin. The sample table records approximately 120,000 clones; over 65% of these occur just once. The ten most abundant clones make up around a sixth of the sample. The sequenced sample was peripheral blood. Receptors originate from a woman aged 55-75 years with acute or convalescent COVID-19.

This chain links TRBV7-9 with TRBJ2-1, with a possible D match to TRBD2 (5 bases). V was pared by 1 base and J by 4 bases, with 8 bases between. Germline V gene data show CDR1 as SEHNR and CDR2 as FQNEAQ (reference sequence). The CDR3 length is 14 residues. CDR3 region: CASSLVSGYNEQFF. The CDR3 coding sequence is TGTGCCAGCAGCTTAGTTTCGGGGTACAATGAGCAGTTCTTC. Together with reference TRBV7-9 and TRBJ2-1, the CDR3 gives the full variable domain: DTGVSQNPRHKITKRGQNVTFRCDPISEHNRLYWYRQTLGQGPEFLTYFQNEAQLEKSRLLSDRFSAERPKGSFSTLEIQRTEQGDSAMYLCASSLVSGYNEQFFGPGTRLTVL.

The chain employs TRBV7-9 and TRBJ2-7, with a weak D call TRBD2 (5 bases). The germline V gene has CDR1 SEHNR and CDR2 FQNEAQ (reference sequence). V shed 5 bases and J shed 9 bases, with 14 bases lying between them. This CDR3 region has 12 residues. This CDR3 reads CASSLSNAGQYF. The CDR3 DNA reads as TGTGCCAGCAGCCTAAGTAATGCGGGGCAGTACTTC.

This chain joins TRBV6-2 or TRBV6-3 and TRBJ2-1; 16 bases match TRBD2. Germline V CDR1 and CDR2: MNHEY, SVGEGT. V lost 5 bases, J lost 7 bases, and 5 bases stayed unmatched. CDR3 size: 16 residues. The CDR3 DNA reads TGTGCCAGCAGTGGGACTAGCGGGAGGGCCGGGAATGAGCAGTTCTTC. Translating it yields CASSGTSGRAGNEQFF.

The J gene is TRBJ1-2, the V gene TRBV4-1; the D is unclear. Germline CDR1 MGHRA, CDR2 YSYEKL. The CDR3 has 15 residues. V lost 0 bases and J 4 bases, leaving 12 bases between the germline ends. CDR3 sequence: CASSQDSYAGYGYTF. CDR3 bases: TGCGCCAGCAGCCAAGATTCATACGCCGGCTATGGCTACACCTTC.

CDR3 residues: CSVGGGPSNQPQHF. The DNA for the CDR3 is TGCAGCGTTGGGGGAGGGCCGAGCAATCAGCCCCAGCATTTT. The J gene is TRBJ1-5, the V gene TRBV29-1, with D unclear. This CDR3 comprises 14 residues. V was pared by 4 bases and J by 1 base, with 11 bases between. CDR1 and CDR2 from the germline V gene are SQVTM and ANQGSEA. Supplemented by reference TRBV29-1 and TRBJ1-5, the full variable domain reads SAVISQKPSRDICQRGTSLTIQCQVDSQVTMMFWYRQQPGQSLTLIATANQGSEATYESGFVIDKFPISRPNLTFSTLTVSNMSPEDSSIYLCSVGGGPSNQPQHFGDGTRLSIL.

This clone has just a few counts. J is TRBJ1-1 and V is TRBV5-5; 8 positions match TRBD1. Germline loops: CDR1 SGHKS, CDR2 YYEKEE (reference sequence). This CDR3 is built from 16 residues. The V and J ends lost 1 base and 4 bases, in that order; junction bases with no gene match: 9. CDR3 in DNA: TGTGCCAGCAGCTTGTGGGGGCGGACAGGGAGCACTGAAGCTTTCTTT. It encodes CASSLWGRTGSTEAFF.

The chain uses TRBV19 and TRBJ1-4; 8 bases line up with TRBD1. Looked up from germline, CDR1 is LNHDA and CDR2 is SQIVND (reference sequence). The J segment lost 8 bases and the V segment lost 6 bases, leaving 5 bases of the junction unmatched. The length of the CDR3 is 13 residues. CDR3 protein: CASRGQVAEKLFF. In nucleotides, the CDR3 is TGTGCCAGTAGGGGACAGGTTGCAGAAAAACTGTTTTTT.

The gene calls are TRBV24-1 and TRBJ1-3; 8 bases match TRBD1. V lost 5 bases and J lost 3; bases outside the gene matches: 20. The CDR3 totals 20 residues. The germline gives CDR1 KGHDR, CDR2 SFDVKD. This chain's CDR3 is CATSGDFRDRILFGGNTIYF. CDR3 in DNA: TGTGCCACCAGTGGAGACTTCCGGGACAGGATCCTATTTGGTGGAAACACCATATATTTT.

The chain employs TRBV3-1 (or the pseudogene TRBV3-2) and TRBJ2-2; D might be TRBD2 (6 bases). The CDR3 spans 16 residues. Germline-derived CDR1 and CDR2 are LGHDT and YNNKEL (reference sequence). V was pared by 7 bases and J by 0 bases, with 15 bases between. The CDR3 coding sequence is TGTGCCAGCACCGGGGCCTCGGGAGCGAACACCGGGGAGCTGTTTTTT. It is translated as CASTGASGANTGELFF.

This clone has only one observation. The chain has TRBV20-1 and TRBJ1-2; no reliable D call. CDR1 is DFQATT, CDR2 SNEGSKA, per germline (reference sequence). The ends were cut back, 5 bases at V and 2 bases at J, with 6 bases in the middle. The length of the CDR3 is 11 residues. The CDR3 region has the DNA TGCAGTGCTCCTAAGAACTATGGCTACACCTTC. Translated, it gives CSAPKNYGYTF.

This clone was picked up a small number of times. This chain joins TRBV5-6 and TRBJ2-1; 14 bases map to TRBD2. The CDR3 is 15 amino acids. V lost 4 bases and J lost 9; bases outside the gene matches: 6. Germline CDR1 reads SGHDT; CDR2 reads YYEEEE. The CDR3 DNA sequence: TGTGCCAGCAGCCCGGGACTAGCGGGAGACGGTGAGCAGTTCTTC. It codes for CASSPGLAGDGEQFF.

The rearrangement joins TRBV5-5 to TRBJ1-6; D gene unclear. Germline-derived CDR1 and CDR2 are SGHKS and YYEKEE (reference sequence). The V end was cut by 4 bases, the J end by 6 bases, with 17 bases between. The CDR3 loop spans 16 amino acids. This chain's CDR3 is CASSTSPGEGNSPLHF. CDR3 nucleotides: TGTGCCAGCAGCACGAGCCCGGGAGAGGGTAATTCACCCCTCCACTTT.

This clone came up once. The chain employs TRBV5-6 and TRBJ1-1; the D gene is possibly TRBD1 (6 bases). The ends were cut back, 2 bases at V and 4 bases at J, with 12 bases in the middle. CDR3 length equals 14 residues. Germline V gene sequence: CDR1 SGHDT, CDR2 YYEEEE. CDR3: CASSFAGAGTEAFF. The CDR3 DNA is TGTGCCAGCAGCTTTGCGGGGGCAGGCACTGAAGCTTTCTTT.

This clone was found a few times. The chain combines TRBV20-1 with TRBJ1-1, with D unclear. This CDR3 is built from 11 residues. CDR1 is DFQATT, CDR2 SNEGSKA, per germline (reference sequence). CDR3 in amino acids: CSAGLNTEAFF. In DNA form, the CDR3 reads TGCTCGGCGGGCTTGAACACTGAAGCTTTCTTT.

The V call is TRBV28, the J call TRBJ2-1; no clear D. This CDR3 contains 11 residues. CDR1 and CDR2 from the germline V gene are MDHEN and SYDVKM. V shed 4 bases and J shed 8 bases, with 6 bases lying between them. The CDR3 DNA is TGTGCCAGCAGTTCCAGCGATGAGCAGTTCTTC. Encoded protein: CASSSSDEQFF.

This rearrangement joins TRBV30 to TRBJ1-3; D is possibly TRBD1 (6 bases). The CDR3 length is 15 residues. The V and J ends lost 5 bases and 3 bases respectively, with 17 bases between them. Germline CDR1 reads GTSNPN; CDR2 reads SVGIG (reference sequence). CDR3 protein: CAWGVDSWSGNTIYF. CDR3 in DNA: TGTGCCTGGGGGGTGGACAGTTGGAGTGGAAACACCATATATTTT.

The rearrangement links TRBV5-1 to TRBJ2-7, with 7 bases matching TRBD1. The J segment lost 5 bases and the V segment lost 0 bases, leaving 14 bases of the junction unmatched. CDR1 and CDR2 (germline): SGHRS, YFSETQ. This CDR3 has 17 amino acids. The CDR3 protein is CASSLARTGGGSDEQYF. CDR3 in DNA: TGCGCCAGCAGCTTGGCTAGGACAGGAGGTGGCTCGGACGAGCAGTACTTC. The whole variable domain, filled in from reference TRBV5-1 and TRBJ2-7, reads KAGVTQTPRYLIKTRGQQVTLSCSPISGHRSVSWYQQTPGQGLQFLFEYFSETQRNKGNFPGRFSGRQFSNSRSEMNVSTLELGDSALYLCASSLARTGGGSDEQYFGPGTRLTVT.

The chain employs TRBV10-2 and TRBJ1-2; no reliable D call. CDR1 and CDR2 from the germline V gene are WSHSY and SAAADI. V lost 6 bases and J 4 bases, leaving 15 bases between the germline ends. The CDR3 is 14 residues long. This CDR3 is CASSPGGPTYGYTF. The CDR3 nucleotides are TGCGCCAGCAGCCCCGGAGGACCCACCTATGGCTACACCTTC.